This T cell receptor beta chain was recovered during a study of blood T cell repertoires in COVID-19. Study-wide context: Sources were T cells, B-cell-depleted T cells, or PBMCs; the material itself was cDNA or gDNA.

The germline V gene encodes CDR1 SGDLS and CDR2 YYNGEE. V shed 2 bases, J shed 4 bases, and the junction held 14 bases outside the gene matches. The CDR3 sequence is 18 residues long. Per the original data handling: Using reference gene primer amplification, nucleated cell counts were estimated. Using immunoSEQ multiplex PCR, the repertoire was profiled, and TCRdb retains in-frame clones only, with some absent. V, J and clone size were drawn from that table, and D and trimming were deduced from the DNA. Of 110,000 or so clones listed, 80% to 90% are singletons. The chain uses TRBV9 and TRBJ2-3; 9 nucleotides line up with TRBD2. This TCR was recovered from a man in his forties with acute or convalescent COVID-19. The sample taken for sequencing was peripheral blood. CDR3 bases: TGTGCCAGCAGCGTTACAAAGGCGGGGGGGCCTTTTGCAGATACGCAGTATTTT. This translates into CASSVTKAGGPFADTQYF.